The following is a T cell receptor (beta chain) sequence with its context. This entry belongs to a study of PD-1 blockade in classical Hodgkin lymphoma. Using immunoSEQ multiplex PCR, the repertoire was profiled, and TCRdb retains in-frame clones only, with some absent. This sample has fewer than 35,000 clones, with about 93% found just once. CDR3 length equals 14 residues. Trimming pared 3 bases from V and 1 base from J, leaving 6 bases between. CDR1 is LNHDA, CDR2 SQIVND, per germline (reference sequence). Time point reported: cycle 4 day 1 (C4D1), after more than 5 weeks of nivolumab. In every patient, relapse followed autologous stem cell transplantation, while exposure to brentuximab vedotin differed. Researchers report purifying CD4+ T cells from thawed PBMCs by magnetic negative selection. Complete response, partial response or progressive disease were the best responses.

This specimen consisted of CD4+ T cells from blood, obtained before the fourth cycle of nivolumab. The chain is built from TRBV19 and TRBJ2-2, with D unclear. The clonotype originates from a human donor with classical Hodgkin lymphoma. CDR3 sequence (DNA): TGTGCCAGTAGTATTCTATTGAACACCGGGGAGCTGTTTTTT. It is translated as CASSILLNTGELFF.